A selection of T cell receptor beta chains follows, all from one sample in a study of shared clonotypes between healthy human individuals. Sequencing used immunoSEQ multiplex PCR; TCRdb keeps in-frame clones, though not all of them. The sample includes 950,000 to 1,300,000 clones, roughly 80% of them seen just once. Material for sequencing was memory CD4+ T cells sorted from blood. These receptors originate from a man aged 18 to 29 in good health. The CDR3 runs from the conserved cysteine through the conserved F or W. Each record gives: V gene, J gene, clone size, CDR3 protein. Clone size, where shown, is once, few, many, or a class for clones that have expanded.

v_call: TRBV11-3
j_call: TRBJ2-1
clone_size: -
cdr3_aa: CASSLGPYNEQFF

v_call: TRBV19
j_call: TRBJ1-1
clone_size: -
cdr3_aa: CASTTGATSNTEAFF

v_call: TRBV28
j_call: TRBJ2-7
clone_size: -
cdr3_aa: CASSPRNYEQYF

v_call: TRBV5-4
j_call: TRBJ2-2
clone_size: -
cdr3_aa: CASSSDRLRDTGELFF

v_call: TRBV11-2
j_call: TRBJ1-1
clone_size: -
cdr3_aa: CASSLSGPTEAFF

v_call: TRBV14
j_call: TRBJ1-1
clone_size: -
cdr3_aa: CASSQDLRVPAFF

v_call: TRBV28
j_call: TRBJ1-2
clone_size: -
cdr3_aa: CASITPGTGSGYGYTF

v_call: TRBV7-2
j_call: TRBJ1-5
clone_size: -
cdr3_aa: CASSFSRGALPPQHF

v_call: TRBV7-8
j_call: TRBJ1-1
clone_size: -
cdr3_aa: CASSRIRQNTEAFF

v_call: TRBV5-4
j_call: TRBJ2-2
clone_size: -
cdr3_aa: CASSWGPNTGELFF

v_call: TRBV5-6
j_call: TRBJ2-5
clone_size: -
cdr3_aa: CASSFSGRAEETQYF

v_call: TRBV10-3
j_call: TRBJ1-1
clone_size: -
cdr3_aa: CAINSAGTDHEAFF

v_call: TRBV5-4
j_call: TRBJ2-3
clone_size: few
cdr3_aa: CASSFDSGRPTDTQYF

v_call: TRBV5-6
j_call: TRBJ1-2
clone_size: -
cdr3_aa: CASSLEQGGLVTGYTF

v_call: TRBV28
j_call: TRBJ2-3
clone_size: -
cdr3_aa: CASSTSGITDTQYF

v_call: TRBV15
j_call: TRBJ1-6
clone_size: -
cdr3_aa: CATSRGGGNSPLHF

v_call: TRBV30
j_call: TRBJ1-6
clone_size: -
cdr3_aa: CAWSIDISNSPLHF

v_call: TRBV10-2
j_call: TRBJ2-3
clone_size: -
cdr3_aa: CASSDVGRSDTQYF

v_call: TRBV11-2
j_call: TRBJ2-2
clone_size: -
cdr3_aa: CASSGRTGELFF

v_call: TRBV4-3
j_call: TRBJ2-7
clone_size: -
cdr3_aa: CASSQDASARNPYEQYF

v_call: TRBV28
j_call: TRBJ2-3
clone_size: -
cdr3_aa: CASSSQTTTDTQYF

v_call: TRBV12-5
j_call: TRBJ1-5
clone_size: -
cdr3_aa: CASGLDSQPQHF

v_call: TRBV5-6
j_call: TRBJ2-3
clone_size: -
cdr3_aa: CASSLLVDYLTDTQYF

v_call: TRBV9
j_call: TRBJ1-6
clone_size: -
cdr3_aa: CASSVKGTGNSPLHF

v_call: TRBV6-6
j_call: TRBJ1-2
clone_size: -
cdr3_aa: CASGQLVVYGYTF

v_call: TRBV5-1
j_call: TRBJ1-1
clone_size: -
cdr3_aa: CASSYLQGAGTEAFF

v_call: TRBV4-1
j_call: -
clone_size: once
cdr3_aa: CASSRQGNYEQYF

v_call: TRBV15
j_call: TRBJ2-7
clone_size: once
cdr3_aa: CATSRDTRREQYF

v_call: TRBV9
j_call: TRBJ2-3
clone_size: few
cdr3_aa: CASSVGGTSYTDTQYF

v_call: TRBV6-5
j_call: TRBJ1-5
clone_size: -
cdr3_aa: CASSLGQGGGNQPQHF

v_call: TRBV18
j_call: TRBJ2-5
clone_size: -
cdr3_aa: CASSPPGETQYF

v_call: TRBV11-1
j_call: TRBJ1-1
clone_size: few
cdr3_aa: CASSGGTGRGRTEAFF

v_call: TRBV5-8
j_call: TRBJ2-7
clone_size: -
cdr3_aa: CASSRGHLSYEQYF

v_call: TRBV9
j_call: TRBJ2-6
clone_size: -
cdr3_aa: CASSVEGRANVLTF

v_call: TRBV5-4
j_call: TRBJ2-7
clone_size: -
cdr3_aa: CASSALAGVGYEQYF

v_call: TRBV5-1
j_call: TRBJ2-2
clone_size: once
cdr3_aa: CASSTGQTYTGELFF

v_call: TRBV7-9
j_call: TRBJ2-1
clone_size: -
cdr3_aa: CASSSIAGGRYNEQFF

v_call: TRBV2
j_call: TRBJ1-5
clone_size: -
cdr3_aa: CASSERGVRNQPQHF

v_call: TRBV28
j_call: TRBJ2-7
clone_size: -
cdr3_aa: CASSLNPLNEQYF

v_call: TRBV6-6
j_call: TRBJ1-2
clone_size: -
cdr3_aa: CASSYGTGSDGYTF

v_call: TRBV5-4
j_call: TRBJ2-7
clone_size: -
cdr3_aa: CASSGEPQGTEQYF